These 15 T cell receptor beta chains were sequenced from one sample in a study of long-term antiretroviral therapy in people with HIV. A v3.0 immunoSEQ assay was performed at survey level. The data were produced by immunoSEQ multiplex PCR, yet TCRdb's version contains in-frame clones alone and is incomplete. The table records approximately 30,000 clones, over 80% of them present only once. Specimen: unsorted PBMCs, collected 2.7 to 2.8 years after starting antiretroviral therapy. The receptors shown here come from a man aged 25-45 years with HIV.

This chain connects TRBV19 to TRBJ1-5, with 8 positions matching TRBD1. The CDR3 loop spans 15 amino acids. With 8 bases clipped from V and 4 bases from J, the junction kept 10 bases outside the gene matches. Germline CDR1 LNHDA, CDR2 SQIVND (reference sequence). The CDR3 region is CASQGGQGGNQPQHF. The CDR3 nucleotides read TGTGCCAGTCAAGGAGGACAGGGAGGTAATCAGCCCCAGCATTTT. Together with reference TRBV19 and TRBJ1-5, the CDR3 gives the full variable domain: DGGITQSPKYLFRKEGQNVTLSCEQNLNHDAMYWYRQDPGQGLRLIYYSQIVNDFQKGDIAEGYSVSREKKESFPLTVTSAQKNPTAFYLCASQGGQGGNQPQHFGDGTRLSIL.

The rearrangement uses TRBV28 and TRBJ2-5, with D hard to call. Germline-derived CDR1 and CDR2 are MDHEN and SYDVKM. The V and J ends lost 4 bases and 1 base respectively, with 7 bases between them. This CDR3 has 13 residues. The chain's CDR3 is CASSSGRQETQYF. The CDR3 region has the DNA TGTGCCAGCAGTTCAGGCCGCCAAGAGACCCAGTACTTC.

V usage is TRBV11-3 and J usage is TRBJ2-1; 9 bases are shared with TRBD2. V was pared by 8 bases and J by 6 bases, with 11 bases of the junction left unmatched. Germline loops: CDR1 SGHNT, CDR2 YENEEA. The CDR3 has 15 amino acids. CDR3 sequence (DNA): TGTGCCAGCTCAGGGGCTAGCGGGACGGGCAATGAGCAGTTCTTC. Translating it yields CASSGASGTGNEQFF.

J is TRBJ1-2 and V is TRBV30, with TRBD1 matching over 7 bases. This CDR3 contains 12 residues. Germline loops: CDR1 GTSNPN, CDR2 SVGIG (reference sequence). J was trimmed by 2 bases and V by 5 bases; bases with no gene match: 2. The CDR3 protein is CAWDRANYGYTF. The DNA for the CDR3 is TGTGCCTGGGACAGGGCGAACTATGGCTACACCTTC.

The V call is TRBV4-3, the J call TRBJ2-3; 8 nucleotides align to TRBD2. The V and J ends lost 0 bases and 3 bases, in that order; junction bases with no gene match: 17. The CDR3 has 20 amino acids. Germline assignment: CDR1 LGHNA and CDR2 YSLEER. CDR3: CASSQDPPTPLSGVTDTQYF. The DNA for the CDR3 is TGCGCCAGCAGCCAAGATCCTCCCACCCCTCTTAGCGGGGTGACAGATACGCAGTATTTT.

The chain is built from TRBV28 and TRBJ2-5, with D unresolved. V was trimmed by 3 bases and J by 9 bases, leaving 8 bases between them. The CDR3 spans 11 residues. Germline CDR1 reads MDHEN; CDR2 reads SYDVKM. The CDR3 DNA sequence: TGTGCCAGCAGTTTTATGTCGGCCCAGTACTTC. Protein product: CASSFMSAQYF.

This sequence joins TRBV7-2 and TRBJ1-2; D unresolved. The CDR3 length is 13 residues. Germline values: CDR1 SGHTA, CDR2 FQGNSA. Trimming took 0 bases from V and 6 from J, leaving 8 bases between them. The CDR3 nucleotides are TGTGCCAGCAGCTTAGCGCCCGTCGATGGCTACACCTTC. It specifies CASSLAPVDGYTF.

CDR3 nucleotides: TGTGCCAGCAGCTTGGGCCTAGGAGATTACAATGAGCAGTTCTTC. Its translation is CASSLGLGDYNEQFF. V is TRBV11-2 and J is TRBJ2-1, with D unresolved. The CDR3 is 15 amino acids. V lost 3 bases and J 4 bases, leaving 13 bases between the germline ends. The germline gives CDR1 SGHAT, CDR2 FQNNGV. The whole variable domain, remainder taken from reference TRBV11-2 and TRBJ2-1, is EAGVAQSPRYKIIEKRQSVAFWCNPISGHATLYWYQQILGQGPKLLIQFQNNGVVDDSQLPKDRFSAERLKGVDSTLKIQPAKLEDSAVYLCASSLGLGDYNEQFFGPGTRLTVL.

This rearrangement joins TRBV27 to TRBJ2-3; perhaps TRBD2 as D (6 bases). Trimming removed 0 bases at V and 5 bases at J, with 9 bases between. The length of the CDR3 is 14 residues. CDR1 is MNHEY, CDR2 SMNVEV, per germline (reference sequence). The CDR3 loop reads CASSLSGGIDTQYF. In DNA form, the CDR3 reads TGTGCCAGCAGTTTATCGGGGGGAATAGATACGCAGTATTTT.

This rearrangement joins TRBV5-1 to TRBJ1-4; D ambiguous. CDR1 is SGHRS and CDR2 is YFSETQ in the germline V gene. Trimming took 2 bases from V and 6 from J, leaving 14 bases between them. This CDR3 has 15 amino acids. DNA of the CDR3: TGCGCCAGCAGCTTAGCCGCCGGGTCCCATGAAAAACTGTTTTTT. The encoded protein is CASSLAAGSHEKLFF.

V and J are TRBV28 and TRBJ2-7; 11 bases agree with TRBD1. J was trimmed by 3 bases and V by 5 bases; bases with no gene match: 6. This CDR3 comprises 15 residues. Per germline, CDR1 MDHEN and CDR2 SYDVKM. The CDR3 loop is CASSRTGTGGYEQYF. The CDR3 nucleotides are TGTGCCAGCAGTCGAACCGGGACAGGGGGCTACGAGCAGTACTTC.

The V call is TRBV4-1, the J call TRBJ2-2; unclear D gene. CDR3 length: 15 amino acids. The germline V gene encodes CDR1 MGHRA and CDR2 YSYEKL. With 0 bases removed from V and 5 bases from J, the gap between germline ends came to 10 bases. For the CDR3, the DNA is TGCGCCAGCAGCCAAGATCTTGCGAGGACCGGGGAGCTGTTTTTT. It is translated as CASSQDLARTGELFF.

The J gene is TRBJ1-1, the V gene TRBV6-5, with 7 bases that match TRBD1. V gave up 6 bases and J gave up 4 bases; unmatched junction bases: 8. The germline V gene encodes CDR1 MNHEY and CDR2 SVGAGI. The CDR3 covers 14 residues. The CDR3 DNA reads TGTGCCAGCAGACGACAGGGCGGGGGCACTGAAGCTTTCTTT. It yields the protein CASRRQGGGTEAFF.

The V gene is TRBV5-6, the J gene TRBJ1-1; perhaps TRBD1 as D (5 bases). This CDR3 is 15 amino acids long. The germline gives CDR1 SGHDT, CDR2 YYEEEE. V gave up 4 bases and J gave up 4 bases, with 17 bases separating them. The CDR3 DNA reads as TGTGCCAGCAGCCGGGACCCAACCCCCCCCACTGAAGCTTTCTTT. As protein: CASSRDPTPPTEAFF.

This chain connects TRBV5-1 to TRBJ2-1; D uncertain. The CDR3 spans 13 residues. Trimming stripped 1 base from V and 10 bases from J, with 12 bases between. CDR1 is SGHRS and CDR2 is YFSETQ in the germline V gene. The CDR3 is CASSLIGSGEQFF. The CDR3 DNA follows: TGCGCCAGCAGCTTGATTGGTTCCGGGGAGCAGTTCTTC.